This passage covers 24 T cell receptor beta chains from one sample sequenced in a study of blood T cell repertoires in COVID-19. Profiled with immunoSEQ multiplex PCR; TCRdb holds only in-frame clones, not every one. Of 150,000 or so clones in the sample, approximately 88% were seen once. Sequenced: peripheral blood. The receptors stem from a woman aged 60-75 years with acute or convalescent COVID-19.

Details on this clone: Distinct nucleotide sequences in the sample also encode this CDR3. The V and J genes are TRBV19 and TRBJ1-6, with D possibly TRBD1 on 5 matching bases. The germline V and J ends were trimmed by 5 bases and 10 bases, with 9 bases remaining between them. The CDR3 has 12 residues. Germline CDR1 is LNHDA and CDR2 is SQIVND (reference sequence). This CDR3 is CASSLGGSPLHF. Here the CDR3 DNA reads TGTGCCAGTAGTCTGGGGGGATCACCCCTCCACTTT.

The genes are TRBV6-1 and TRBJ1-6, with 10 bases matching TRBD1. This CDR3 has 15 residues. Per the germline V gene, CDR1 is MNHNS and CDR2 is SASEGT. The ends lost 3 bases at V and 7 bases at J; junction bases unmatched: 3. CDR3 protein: CASSEPGQGNSPLHF. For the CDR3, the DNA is TGTGCCAGCAGTGAGCCGGGACAGGGGAATTCACCCCTCCACTTT.

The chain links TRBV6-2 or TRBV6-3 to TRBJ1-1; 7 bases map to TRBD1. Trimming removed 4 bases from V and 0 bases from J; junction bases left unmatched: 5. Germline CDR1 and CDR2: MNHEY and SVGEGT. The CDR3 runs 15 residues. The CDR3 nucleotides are TGTGCCAGCAGTTCGGACAGGACCATGAACACTGAAGCTTTCTTT. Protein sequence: CASSSDRTMNTEAFF.

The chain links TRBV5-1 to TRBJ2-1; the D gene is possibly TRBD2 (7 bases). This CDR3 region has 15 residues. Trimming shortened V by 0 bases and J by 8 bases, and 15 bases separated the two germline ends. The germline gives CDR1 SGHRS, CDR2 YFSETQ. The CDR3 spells CASSLGRGAKDEQFF. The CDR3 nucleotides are TGCGCCAGCAGCTTGGGTCGGGGGGCGAAGGATGAGCAGTTCTTC. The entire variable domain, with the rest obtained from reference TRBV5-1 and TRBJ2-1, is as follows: KAGVTQTPRYLIKTRGQQVTLSCSPISGHRSVSWYQQTPGQGLQFLFEYFSETQRNKGNFPGRFSGRQFSNSRSEMNVSTLELGDSALYLCASSLGRGAKDEQFFGPGTRLTVL.

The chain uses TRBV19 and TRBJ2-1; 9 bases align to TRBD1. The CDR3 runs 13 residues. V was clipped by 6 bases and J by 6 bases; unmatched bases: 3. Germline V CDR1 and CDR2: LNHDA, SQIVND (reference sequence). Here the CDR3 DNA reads TGTGCCAGTAGGACGACAGGGGGCAATGAGCAGTTCTTC. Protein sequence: CASRTTGGNEQFF.

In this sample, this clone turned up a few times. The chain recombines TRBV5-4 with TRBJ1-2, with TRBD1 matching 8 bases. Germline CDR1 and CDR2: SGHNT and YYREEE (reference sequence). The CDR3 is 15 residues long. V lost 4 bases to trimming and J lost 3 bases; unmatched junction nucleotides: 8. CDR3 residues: CASSLWTGFDYGYTF. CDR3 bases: TGTGCCAGCAGCCTTTGGACAGGGTTTGACTATGGCTACACCTTC. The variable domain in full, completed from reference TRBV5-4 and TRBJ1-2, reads ETGVTQSPTHLIKTRGQQVTLRCSSQSGHNTVSWYQQALGQGPQFIFQYYREEENGRGNFPPRFSGLQFPNYSSELNVNALELDDSALYLCASSLWTGFDYGYTFGSGTRLTVV.

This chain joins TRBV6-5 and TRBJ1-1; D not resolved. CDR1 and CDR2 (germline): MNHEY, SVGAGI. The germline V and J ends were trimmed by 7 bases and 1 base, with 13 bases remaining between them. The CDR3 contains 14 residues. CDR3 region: CASNHKRSNTEAFF. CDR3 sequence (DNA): TGTGCCAGCAACCACAAACGTTCGAACACTGAAGCTTTCTTT.

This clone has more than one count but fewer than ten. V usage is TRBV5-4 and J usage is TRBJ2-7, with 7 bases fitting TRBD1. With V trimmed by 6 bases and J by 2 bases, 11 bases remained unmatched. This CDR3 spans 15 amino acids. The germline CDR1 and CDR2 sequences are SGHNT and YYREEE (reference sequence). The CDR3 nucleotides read TGTGCCAGCACCAGGAATCTCGGGACAGCCTACGAGCAGTACTTC. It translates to CASTRNLGTAYEQYF.

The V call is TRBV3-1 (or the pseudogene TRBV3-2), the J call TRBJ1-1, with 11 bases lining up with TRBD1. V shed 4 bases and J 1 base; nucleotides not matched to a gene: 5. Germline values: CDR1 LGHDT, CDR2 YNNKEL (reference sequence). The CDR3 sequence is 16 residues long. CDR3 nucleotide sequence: TGTGCCAGCAGCCCCTCGGACAGGGGGCGGAACACTGAAGCTTTCTTT. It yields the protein CASSPSDRGRNTEAFF.

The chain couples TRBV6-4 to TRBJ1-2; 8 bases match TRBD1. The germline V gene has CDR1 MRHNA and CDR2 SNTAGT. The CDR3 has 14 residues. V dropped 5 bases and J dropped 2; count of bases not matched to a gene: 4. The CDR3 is CASSPDRGNYGYTF. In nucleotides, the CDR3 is TGTGCCAGCAGTCCAGACAGGGGCAACTATGGCTACACCTTC.

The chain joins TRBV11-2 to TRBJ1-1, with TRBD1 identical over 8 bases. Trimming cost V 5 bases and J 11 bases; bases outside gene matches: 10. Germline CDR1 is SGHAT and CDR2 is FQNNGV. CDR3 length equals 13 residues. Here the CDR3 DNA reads TGTGCCAGCAGCAAGGACAGGGTGGGGGAGGCTTTCTTT. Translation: CASSKDRVGEAFF. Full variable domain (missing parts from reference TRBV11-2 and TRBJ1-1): EAGVAQSPRYKIIEKRQSVAFWCNPISGHATLYWYQQILGQGPKLLIQFQNNGVVDDSQLPKDRFSAERLKGVDSTLKIQPAKLEDSAVYLCASSKDRVGEAFFGQGTRLTVV.

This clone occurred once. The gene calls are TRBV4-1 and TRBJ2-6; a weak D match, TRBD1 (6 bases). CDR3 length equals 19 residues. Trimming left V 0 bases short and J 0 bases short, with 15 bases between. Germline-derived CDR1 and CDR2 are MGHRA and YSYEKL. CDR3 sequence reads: CASSQDLNRVGSGANVLTF. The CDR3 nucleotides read TGCGCCAGCAGCCAAGATCTGAACAGGGTGGGCTCTGGGGCCAACGTCCTGACTTTC.

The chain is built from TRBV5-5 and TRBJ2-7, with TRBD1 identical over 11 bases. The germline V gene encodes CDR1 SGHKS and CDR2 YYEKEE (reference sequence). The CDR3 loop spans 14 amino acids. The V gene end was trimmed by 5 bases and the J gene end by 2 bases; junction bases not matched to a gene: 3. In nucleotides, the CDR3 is TGTGCCAGCAGTCTGGACAGGGGGCCCTACGAGCAGTACTTC. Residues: CASSLDRGPYEQYF.

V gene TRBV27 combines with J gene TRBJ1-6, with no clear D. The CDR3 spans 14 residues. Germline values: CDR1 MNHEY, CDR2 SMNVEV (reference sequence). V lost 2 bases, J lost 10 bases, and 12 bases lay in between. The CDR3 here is CASSLRRGNSPLHF. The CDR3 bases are TGTGCCAGCAGTTTACGGCGGGGAAACTCACCCCTCCACTTT.

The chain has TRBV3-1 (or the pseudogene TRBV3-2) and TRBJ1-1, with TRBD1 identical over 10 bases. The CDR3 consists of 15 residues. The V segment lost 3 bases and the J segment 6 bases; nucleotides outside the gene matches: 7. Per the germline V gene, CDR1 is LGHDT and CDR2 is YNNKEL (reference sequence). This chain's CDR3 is CASSQRQGALSEAFF. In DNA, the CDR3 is TGTGCCAGCAGCCAGAGACAGGGGGCTCTATCTGAAGCTTTCTTT.

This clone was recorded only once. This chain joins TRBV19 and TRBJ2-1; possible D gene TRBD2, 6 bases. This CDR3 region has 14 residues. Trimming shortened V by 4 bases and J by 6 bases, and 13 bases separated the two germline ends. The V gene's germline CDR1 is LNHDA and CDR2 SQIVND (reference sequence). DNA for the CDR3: TGTGCCAGTAGTACCTCAAGGGACTCCAATGAGCAGTTCTTC. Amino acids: CASSTSRDSNEQFF.

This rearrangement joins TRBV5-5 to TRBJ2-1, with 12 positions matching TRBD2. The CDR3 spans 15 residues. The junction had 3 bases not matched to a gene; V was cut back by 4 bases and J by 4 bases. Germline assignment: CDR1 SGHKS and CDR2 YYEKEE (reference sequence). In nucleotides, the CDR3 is TGTGCCAGCAGCCCTAGCGGGGGGGGTTACAATGAGCAGTTCTTC. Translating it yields CASSPSGGGYNEQFF.

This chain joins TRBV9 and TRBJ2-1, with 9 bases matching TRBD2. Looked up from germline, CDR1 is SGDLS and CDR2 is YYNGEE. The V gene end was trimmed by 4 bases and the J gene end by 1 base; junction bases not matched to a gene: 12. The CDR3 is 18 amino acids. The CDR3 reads CASSPRGSGGLSYNEQFF. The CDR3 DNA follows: TGTGCCAGCAGCCCCCGGGGTAGCGGGGGCCTTTCCTACAATGAGCAGTTCTTC.

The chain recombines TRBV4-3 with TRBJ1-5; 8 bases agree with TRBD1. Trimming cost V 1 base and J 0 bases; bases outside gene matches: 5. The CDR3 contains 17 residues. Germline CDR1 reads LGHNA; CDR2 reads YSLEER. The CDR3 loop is CASSQGLDRGSNQPQHF. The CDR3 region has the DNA TGCGCCAGCAGCCAAGGATTAGACAGGGGTAGCAATCAGCCCCAGCATTTT.

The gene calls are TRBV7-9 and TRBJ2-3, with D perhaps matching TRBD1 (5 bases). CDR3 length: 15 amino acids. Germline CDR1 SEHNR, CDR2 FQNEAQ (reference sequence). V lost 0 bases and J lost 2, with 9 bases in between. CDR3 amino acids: CASSLAGVSTDTQYF. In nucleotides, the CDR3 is TGTGCCAGCAGCTTAGCAGGGGTCTCCACAGATACGCAGTATTTT.

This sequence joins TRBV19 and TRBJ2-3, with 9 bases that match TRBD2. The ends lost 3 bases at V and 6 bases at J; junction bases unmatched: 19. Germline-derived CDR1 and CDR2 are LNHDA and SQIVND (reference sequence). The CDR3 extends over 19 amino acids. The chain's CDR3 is CASSILPPEGGGAADTQYF. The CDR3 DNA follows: TGTGCCAGTAGTATCCTACCCCCCGAGGGCGGGGGGGCGGCGGATACGCAGTATTTT.

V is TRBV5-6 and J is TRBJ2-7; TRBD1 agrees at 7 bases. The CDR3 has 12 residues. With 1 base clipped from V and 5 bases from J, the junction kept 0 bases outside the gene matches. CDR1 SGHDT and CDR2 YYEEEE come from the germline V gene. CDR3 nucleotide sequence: TGTGCCAGCAGCTTGACAGGGGACGAGCAGTACTTC. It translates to CASSLTGDEQYF.

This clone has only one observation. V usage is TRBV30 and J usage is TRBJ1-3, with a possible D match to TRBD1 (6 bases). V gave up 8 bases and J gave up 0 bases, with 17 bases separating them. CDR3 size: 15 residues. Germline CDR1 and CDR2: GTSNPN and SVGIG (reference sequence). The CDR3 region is CAAKGVGHSGNTIYF. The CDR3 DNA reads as TGTGCCGCCAAGGGGGTCGGGCACTCTGGAAACACCATATATTTT.

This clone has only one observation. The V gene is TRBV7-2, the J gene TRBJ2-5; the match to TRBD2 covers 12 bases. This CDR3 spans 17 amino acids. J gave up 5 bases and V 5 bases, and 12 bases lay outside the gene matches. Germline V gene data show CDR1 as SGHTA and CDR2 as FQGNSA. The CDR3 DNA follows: TGTGCCAGCAGCCCGGGCCCACTAGCGGGGGGCGGGGAGACCCAGTACTTC. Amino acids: CASSPGPLAGGGETQYF.